The entry that follows covers one TCR beta chain sequence. The antigen is undetermined. Time point noted: newly diagnosed GD, antithyroid drugs for less than 3 months. The TCR library used RNA extracted from PBMCs. American Thyroid Association guidelines defined how Graves' disease was diagnosed. The sample comes from a study of regulatory T cells in long-lasting Graves disease. Building of the TCR beta libraries involved iRepertoire HTBI primers and Arm-PCR of CDR3 regions. TCRdb reprocessed the multiplex PCR reads via MiXCR and lists one record per CDR3 protein. The data show about 360,000 distinct CDR3 sequences, around 16% seen once. J lost 4 bases, V lost 3 bases, and 5 bases had no gene match. Germline CDR1 is DFQATT and CDR2 is SNEGSKA (reference sequence). The CDR3 sequence is 13 residues long. Overall study results and limits: The study found lower TCR diversity in persistent Graves' patients than in newly diagnosed ones.

This same sample was also part of a study on T cells in Graves' hyperthyroidism and ophthalmopathy.

The chain joins TRBV20-1 to TRBJ2-7; 8 nucleotides agree with TRBD1. The receptor's source is a woman younger than 30 with Graves disease. The source material was peripheral blood mononuclear cells (PBMCs), sampled at new diagnosis, from a patient treated with antithyroid drugs. DNA of the CDR3: TGCAGTGCTAGCGCCGGGACAGGTTACGAGCAGTACTTC. This gives the protein CSASAGTGYEQYF.